This T cell receptor (beta chain) was recovered during a study of cytomegalovirus exposure and HLA in healthy donors. General observations from the study: A few V segments could not be told apart, such as TRBV6-2 and TRBV6-3, and were left out. The productive fraction for most TCR beta V segments was about 90% or about 30% in an earlier analysis. A missense variant in DCLRE1C was later tied to TCR beta V- and J-gene trimming.

60 Vbeta and 13 Jbeta primers were used in PCR. Measured with immunoSEQ multiplex PCR; TCRdb has only the in-frame clones, and not every one. The data contain 100,000 to 150,000 clones, over 70% of them seen just once; the ten biggest clones take up about 1.6%. With regard to this clone: Its antigen is not identified.

The CDR3 is 14 amino acids. The germline CDR1 and CDR2 sequences are GTSNPN and SVGIG (reference sequence). The trim removed 2 bases at V and 7 bases at J, leaving 11 bases unmatched. Sequences were obtained from PBMCs. This TCR derives from a woman between 18 and 30 years old in good health and CMV-seronegative. The chain employs TRBV30 and TRBJ2-7; TRBD2 aligns across 7 bases. CDR3 nucleotides: TGTGCCTGGAGTCCCCTCGCGGGAGTGGAAGAGCAGTACTTC. Amino acid sequence: CAWSPLAGVEEQYF. The full variable domain, its missing parts supplied by reference TRBV30 and TRBJ2-7, is SQTIHQWPATLVQPVGSPLSLECTVEGTSNPNLYWYRQAAGRGLQLLFYSVGIGQISSEVPQNLSASRPQDRQFILSSKKLLLSDSGFYLCAWSPLAGVEEQYFGPGTRLTVT.